This entry features one TCR beta chain sequence. Its antigen target is currently unknown. There are no base qualities to consult, and no much larger clone falls within one base. This same CDR3 is encoded by further DNA sequences in the sample. The data are from a study of sequential checkpoint blockade in melanoma (dated by TCRdb to between 2018 and 2021). For the wider study: Patients were randomized 1:1 to first-line nivolumab followed by ipilimumab (arm A) or ipilimumab followed by nivolumab (arm B). Both trial sequences were followed by maintenance nivolumab.

TCRbeta CDR3 regions were immunosequenced from genomic DNA with the immunoSEQ Assay. Before high-throughput sequencing, the genomic DNA was amplified using bias-controlled multiplex PCR. Per the authors' processing: To quantify the absolute abundance of each unique TCRbeta CDR3 region, the sequences were collapsed and filtered. Clonality was defined as 1 minus Pielou's evenness and was calculated using productive rearrangements only. A previously published method was used to identify clones with significantly greater frequencies in on-treatment samples than in baseline samples. TCRdb limited this immuneACCESS table to in-frame rearrangements with V and J called. A share of clones is missing; checked studies link under half to unresolved V genes, and the rest is unexplained. The V and J calls and clone size were taken over from that table, and D and trimming were inferred from the DNA. Counted in this sample were over 20,000 clones; 80% of them appeared once. The leading ten clones occupy around 27% of the sample.

CDR1 and CDR2 (SGHAT, FQNNGV) derive from the germline V gene. V has 3 bases trimmed and J has 10 bases trimmed; junction bases matching no gene number 3. Including cysteine and phenylalanine, the CDR3 has 15 amino acids. The read is trimmed to its CDR3 DNA, 45 bases read in frame from base 1. Results and caveats for the whole study, not just this receptor: Validation of the response-prediction model combining TCR metrics and mutation burden is needed in larger, independent patient cohorts.

What the treatment or condition label conveys for this sample: randomized to nivolumab then ipilimumab (arm A) or the reverse (arm B). None of the patients in the trial had previously been given DNA-damaging chemotherapy. On a FACS Aria II flow cytometer, live CD3+CD8+ cells that were negative for CD19 and CD56 were sorted from thawed PBMCs. CheckMate 064, a randomized, open-label phase II trial of sequential checkpoint blockade, was the source of the samples, all of which came from patients with melanoma. Peripheral blood mononuclear cells were collected by leukapheresis, purified using Ficoll-Paque, and frozen in human serum containing around 9.8% DMSO. Immediately after sorting, the purity of the sorted blood CD3+CD8+ cells was confirmed to be >98%, and DNA was then extracted.

The specimen comprised CD8+ T cells sorted from blood (inferred from file names), sampled from a patient given nivolumab and ipilimumab in sequence. The receptor was isolated from a human donor with melanoma. The receptor chain draws on TRBV11-2 and TRBJ2-1, with TRBD2 identical over 16 junction bases. The CDR3 protein is CASSLGTSGGGEQFF. The sequenced DNA is TGTGCCAGCAGCTTGGGGACTAGCGGGGGGGGAGAGCAGTTCTTC.